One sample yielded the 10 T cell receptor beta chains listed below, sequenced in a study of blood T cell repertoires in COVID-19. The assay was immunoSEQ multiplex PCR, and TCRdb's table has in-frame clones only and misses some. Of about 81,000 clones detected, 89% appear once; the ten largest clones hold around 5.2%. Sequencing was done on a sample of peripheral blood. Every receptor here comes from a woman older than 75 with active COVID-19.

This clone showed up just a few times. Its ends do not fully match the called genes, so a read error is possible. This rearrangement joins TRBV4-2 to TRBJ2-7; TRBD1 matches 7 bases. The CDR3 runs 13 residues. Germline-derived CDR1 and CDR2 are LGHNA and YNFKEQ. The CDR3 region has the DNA TGTGCCAGCAGCCAGGACCGGACAGGTCTAAACCACTTC. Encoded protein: CASSQDRTGLNHF.

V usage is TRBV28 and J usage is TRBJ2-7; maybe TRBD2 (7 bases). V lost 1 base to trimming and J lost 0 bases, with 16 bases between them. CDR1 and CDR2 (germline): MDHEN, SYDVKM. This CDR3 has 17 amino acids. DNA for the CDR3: TGTGCCAGCAGTTTATCCTGGGGGGGGCAGGTCTCCTACGAGCAGTACTTC. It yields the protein CASSLSWGGQVSYEQYF.

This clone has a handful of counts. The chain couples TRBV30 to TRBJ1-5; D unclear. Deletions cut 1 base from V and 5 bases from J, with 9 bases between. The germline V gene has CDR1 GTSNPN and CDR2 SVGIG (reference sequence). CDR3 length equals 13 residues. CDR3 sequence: CAWSELRDQPQHF. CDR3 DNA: TGTGCCTGGAGTGAACTCCGCGATCAGCCCCAGCATTTT.

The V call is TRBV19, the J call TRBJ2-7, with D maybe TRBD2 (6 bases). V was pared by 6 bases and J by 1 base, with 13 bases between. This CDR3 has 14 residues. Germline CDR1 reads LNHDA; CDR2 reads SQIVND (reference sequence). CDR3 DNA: TGTGCCAGTAGCTCAGTTGGGGGGTCCTACGAGCAGTACTTC. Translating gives CASSSVGGSYEQYF. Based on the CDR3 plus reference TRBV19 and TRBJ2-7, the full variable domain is DGGITQSPKYLFRKEGQNVTLSCEQNLNHDAMYWYRQDPGQGLRLIYYSQIVNDFQKGDIAEGYSVSREKKESFPLTVTSAQKNPTAFYLCASSSVGGSYEQYFGPGTRLTVT.

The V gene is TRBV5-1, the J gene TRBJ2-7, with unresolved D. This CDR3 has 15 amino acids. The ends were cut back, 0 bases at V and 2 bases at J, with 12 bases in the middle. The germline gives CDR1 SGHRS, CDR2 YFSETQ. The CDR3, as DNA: TGCGCCAGCAGCTTGGGCGACTTTGGCACCTACGAGCAGTACTTC. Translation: CASSLGDFGTYEQYF.

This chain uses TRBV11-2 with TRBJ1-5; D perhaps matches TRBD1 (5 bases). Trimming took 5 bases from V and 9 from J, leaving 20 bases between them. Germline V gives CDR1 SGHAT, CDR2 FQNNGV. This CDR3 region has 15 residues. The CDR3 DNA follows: TGTGCCAGCAGCGCGAGCGACACCGGGGGGTCGCCCCAGCATTTT. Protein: CASSASDTGGSPQHF.

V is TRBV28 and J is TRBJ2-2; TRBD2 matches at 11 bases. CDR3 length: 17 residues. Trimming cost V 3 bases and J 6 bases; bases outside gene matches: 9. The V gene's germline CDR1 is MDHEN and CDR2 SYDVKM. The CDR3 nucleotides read TGTGCCAGCAGTTTTGGAAGACTAGCGGGAAATCCCGGGGAGCTGTTTTTT. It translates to CASSFGRLAGNPGELFF.

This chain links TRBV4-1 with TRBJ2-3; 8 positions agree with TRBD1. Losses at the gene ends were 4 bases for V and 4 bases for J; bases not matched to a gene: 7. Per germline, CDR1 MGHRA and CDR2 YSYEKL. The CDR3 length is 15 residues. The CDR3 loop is CASSRQGQGPDTQYF. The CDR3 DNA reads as TGCGCCAGCAGCCGGCAAGGACAGGGTCCAGATACGCAGTATTTT.

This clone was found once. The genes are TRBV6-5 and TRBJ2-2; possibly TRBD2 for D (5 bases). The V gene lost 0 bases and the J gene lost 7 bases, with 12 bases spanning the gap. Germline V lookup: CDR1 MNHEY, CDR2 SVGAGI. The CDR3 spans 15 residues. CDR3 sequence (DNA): TGTGCCAGCAGTTACTCCTGGGATAGCGTCGGGGAGCTGTTTTTT. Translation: CASSYSWDSVGELFF.

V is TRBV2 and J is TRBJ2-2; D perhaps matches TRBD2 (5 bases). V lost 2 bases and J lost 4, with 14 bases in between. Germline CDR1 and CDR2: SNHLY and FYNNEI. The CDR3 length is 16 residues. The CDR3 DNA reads TGTGCCAGCAGTGAAACGGGCCTCGCGGGCACCGGGGAGCTGTTTTTT. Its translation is CASSETGLAGTGELFF.